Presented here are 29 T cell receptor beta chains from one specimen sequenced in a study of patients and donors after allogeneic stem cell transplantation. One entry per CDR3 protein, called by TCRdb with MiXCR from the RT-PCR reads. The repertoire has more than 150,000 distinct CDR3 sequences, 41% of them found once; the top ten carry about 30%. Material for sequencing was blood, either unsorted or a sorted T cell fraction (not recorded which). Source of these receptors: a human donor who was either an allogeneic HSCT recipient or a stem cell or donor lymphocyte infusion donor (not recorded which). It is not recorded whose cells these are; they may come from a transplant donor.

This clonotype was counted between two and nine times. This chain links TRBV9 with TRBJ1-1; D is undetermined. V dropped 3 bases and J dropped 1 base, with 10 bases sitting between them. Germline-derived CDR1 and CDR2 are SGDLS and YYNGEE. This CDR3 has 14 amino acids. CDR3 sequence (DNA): TGTGCCAGCAGCGCCGACGGCAGGAACACTGAAGCTTTCTTT. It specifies CASSADGRNTEAFF.

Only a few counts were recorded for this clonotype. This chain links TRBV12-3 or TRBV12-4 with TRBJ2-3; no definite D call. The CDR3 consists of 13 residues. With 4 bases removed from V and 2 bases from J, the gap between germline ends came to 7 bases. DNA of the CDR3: TGTGCCAGCAGTTCCCGACCCACAGATACGCAGTATTTT. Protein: CASSSRPTDTQYF.

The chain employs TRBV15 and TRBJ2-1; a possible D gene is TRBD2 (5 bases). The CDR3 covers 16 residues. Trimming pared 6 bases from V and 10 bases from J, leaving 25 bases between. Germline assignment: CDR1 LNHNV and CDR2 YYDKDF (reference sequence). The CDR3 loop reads CATSSPQDSFFREQFF. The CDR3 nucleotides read TGTGCCACCAGTTCTCCCCAGGACTCCTTCTTCCGGGAGCAGTTCTTC. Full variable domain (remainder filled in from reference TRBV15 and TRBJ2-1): DAMVIQNPRYQVTQFGKPVTLSCSQTLNHNVMYWYQQKSSQAPKLLFHYYDKDFNNEADTPDNFQSRRPNTSFCFLDIRSPGLGDTAMYLCATSSPQDSFFREQFFGPGTRLTVL.

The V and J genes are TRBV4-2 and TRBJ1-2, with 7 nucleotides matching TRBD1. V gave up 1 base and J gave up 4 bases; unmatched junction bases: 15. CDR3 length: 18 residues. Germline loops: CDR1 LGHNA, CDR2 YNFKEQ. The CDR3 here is CASSQVELQGLWVYGYTF. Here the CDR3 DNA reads TGTGCCAGCAGCCAAGTGGAATTACAGGGGTTGTGGGTCTATGGCTACACCTTC.

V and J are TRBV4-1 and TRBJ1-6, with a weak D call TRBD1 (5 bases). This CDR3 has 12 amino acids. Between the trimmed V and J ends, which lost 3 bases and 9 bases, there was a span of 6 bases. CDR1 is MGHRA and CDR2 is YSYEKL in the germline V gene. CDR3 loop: CASSQGGSPLHF. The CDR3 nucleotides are TGCGCCAGCAGCCAGGGGGGTTCACCCCTCCACTTT.

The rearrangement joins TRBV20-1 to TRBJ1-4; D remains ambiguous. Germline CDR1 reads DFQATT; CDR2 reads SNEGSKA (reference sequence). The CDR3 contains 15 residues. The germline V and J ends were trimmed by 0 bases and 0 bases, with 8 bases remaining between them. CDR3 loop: CSARDGRTTNEKLFF. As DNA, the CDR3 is TGCAGTGCTAGAGATGGCAGAACAACTAATGAAAAACTGTTTTTT.

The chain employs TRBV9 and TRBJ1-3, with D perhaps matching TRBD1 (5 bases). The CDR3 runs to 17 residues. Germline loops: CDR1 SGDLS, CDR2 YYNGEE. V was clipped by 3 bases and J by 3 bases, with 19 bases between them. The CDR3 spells CASSATGGLGDGNTIYF. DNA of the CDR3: TGTGCCAGCAGCGCGACTGGGGGATTAGGAGATGGAAACACCATATATTTT.

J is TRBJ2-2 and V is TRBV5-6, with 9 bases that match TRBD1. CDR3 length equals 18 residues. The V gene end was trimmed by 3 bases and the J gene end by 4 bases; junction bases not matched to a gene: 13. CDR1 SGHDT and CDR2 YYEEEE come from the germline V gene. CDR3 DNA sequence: TGTGCCAGCAGCTCTCCGGGACAGGGCGTATTACCCACCGGGGAGCTGTTTTTT. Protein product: CASSSPGQGVLPTGELFF.

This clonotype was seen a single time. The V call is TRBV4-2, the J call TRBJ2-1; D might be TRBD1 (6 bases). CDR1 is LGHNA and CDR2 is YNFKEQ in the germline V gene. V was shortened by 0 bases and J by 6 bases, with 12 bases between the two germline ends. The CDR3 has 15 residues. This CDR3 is CASSQDRGGRNEQFF. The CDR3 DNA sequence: TGTGCCAGCAGCCAAGATCGAGGGGGACGCAATGAGCAGTTCTTC.

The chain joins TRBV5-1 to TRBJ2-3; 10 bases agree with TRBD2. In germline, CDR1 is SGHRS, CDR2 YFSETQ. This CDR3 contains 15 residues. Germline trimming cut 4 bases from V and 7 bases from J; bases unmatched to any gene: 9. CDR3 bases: TGCGCCAGCAGCGCTAGCGGGAGTTTTGAGAATACGCAGTATTTT. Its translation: CASSASGSFENTQYF.

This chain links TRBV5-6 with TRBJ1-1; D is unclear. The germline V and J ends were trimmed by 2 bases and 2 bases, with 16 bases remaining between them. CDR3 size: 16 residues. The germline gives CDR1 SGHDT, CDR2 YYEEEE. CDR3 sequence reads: CASSFQVLSPNTEAFF. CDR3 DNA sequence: TGTGCCAGCAGCTTCCAGGTCTTATCTCCCAACACTGAAGCTTTCTTT.

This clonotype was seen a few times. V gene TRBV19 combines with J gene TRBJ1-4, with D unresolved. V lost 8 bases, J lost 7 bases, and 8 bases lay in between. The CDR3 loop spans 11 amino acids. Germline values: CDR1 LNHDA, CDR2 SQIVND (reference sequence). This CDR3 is CASFYVEKLFF. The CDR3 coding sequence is TGTGCCAGTTTCTACGTTGAAAAACTGTTTTTT.

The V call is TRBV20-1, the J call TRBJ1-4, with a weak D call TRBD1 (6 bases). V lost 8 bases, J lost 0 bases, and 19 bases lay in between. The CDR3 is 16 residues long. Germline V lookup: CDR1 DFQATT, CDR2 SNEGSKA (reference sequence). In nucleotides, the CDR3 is TGCAGTCCCTTGGGACACGCCATTTCAACTAATGAAAAACTGTTTTTT. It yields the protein CSPLGHAISTNEKLFF.

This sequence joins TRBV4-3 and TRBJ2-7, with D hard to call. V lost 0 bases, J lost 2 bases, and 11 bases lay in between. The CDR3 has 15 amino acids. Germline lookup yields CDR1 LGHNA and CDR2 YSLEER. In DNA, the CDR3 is TGCGCCAGCAGCCAAGACCCCCAAATAACCTACGAGCAGTACTTC. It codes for CASSQDPQITYEQYF.

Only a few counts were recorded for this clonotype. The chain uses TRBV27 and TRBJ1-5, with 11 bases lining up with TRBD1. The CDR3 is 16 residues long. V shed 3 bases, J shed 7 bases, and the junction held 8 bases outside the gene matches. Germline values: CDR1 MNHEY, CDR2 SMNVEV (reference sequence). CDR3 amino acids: CASSLSSGTGGQPQHF. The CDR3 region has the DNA TGTGCCAGCAGTTTGAGTTCCGGGACAGGGGGACAGCCCCAGCATTTT.

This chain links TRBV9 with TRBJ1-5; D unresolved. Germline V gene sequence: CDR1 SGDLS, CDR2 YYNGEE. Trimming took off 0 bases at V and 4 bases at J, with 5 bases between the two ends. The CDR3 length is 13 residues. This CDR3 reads CASSVDQNQPQHF. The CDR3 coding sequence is TGTGCCAGCAGCGTAGATCAAAATCAGCCCCAGCATTTT.

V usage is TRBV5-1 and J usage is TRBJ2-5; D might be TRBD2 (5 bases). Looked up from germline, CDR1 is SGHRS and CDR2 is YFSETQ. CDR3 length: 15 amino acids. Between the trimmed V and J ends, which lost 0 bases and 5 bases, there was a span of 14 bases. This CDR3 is CASSLEGELWETQYF. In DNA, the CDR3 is TGCGCCAGCAGCTTGGAGGGAGAGCTATGGGAGACCCAGTACTTC.

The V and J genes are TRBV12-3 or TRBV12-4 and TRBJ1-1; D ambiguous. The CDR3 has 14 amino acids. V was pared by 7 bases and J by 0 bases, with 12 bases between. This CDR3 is CASNIGLMNTEAFF. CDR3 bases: TGTGCCAGCAACATAGGGCTGATGAACACTGAAGCTTTCTTT.

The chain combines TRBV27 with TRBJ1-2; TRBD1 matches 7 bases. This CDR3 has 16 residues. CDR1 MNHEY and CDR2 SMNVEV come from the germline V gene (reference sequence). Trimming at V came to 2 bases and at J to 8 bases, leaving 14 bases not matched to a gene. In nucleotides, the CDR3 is TGTGCCAGCAGTTTAGGGTTGGGAGAGGGGGCGGGCGGCTACACCTTC. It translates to CASSLGLGEGAGGYTF.

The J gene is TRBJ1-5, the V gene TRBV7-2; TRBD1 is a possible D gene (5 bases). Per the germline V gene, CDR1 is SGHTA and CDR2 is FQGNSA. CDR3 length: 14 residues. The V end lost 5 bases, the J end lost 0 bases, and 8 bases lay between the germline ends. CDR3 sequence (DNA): TGTGCCAGCAGCCCGGGGGGTAGCAATCAGCCCCAGCATTTT. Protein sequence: CASSPGGSNQPQHF. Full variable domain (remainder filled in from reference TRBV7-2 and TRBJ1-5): GAGVSQSPSNKVTEKGKDVELRCDPISGHTALYWYRQSLGQGLEFLIYFQGNSAPDKSGLPSDRFSAERTGGSVSTLTIQRTQQEDSAVYLCASSPGGSNQPQHFGDGTRLSIL.

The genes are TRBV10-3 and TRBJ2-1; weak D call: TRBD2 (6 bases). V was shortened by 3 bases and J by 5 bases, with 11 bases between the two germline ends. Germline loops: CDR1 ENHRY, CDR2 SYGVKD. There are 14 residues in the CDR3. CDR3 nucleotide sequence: TGTGCCATCAGTGAAAGGGACTTCGACAATGAGCAGTTCTTC. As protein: CAISERDFDNEQFF.

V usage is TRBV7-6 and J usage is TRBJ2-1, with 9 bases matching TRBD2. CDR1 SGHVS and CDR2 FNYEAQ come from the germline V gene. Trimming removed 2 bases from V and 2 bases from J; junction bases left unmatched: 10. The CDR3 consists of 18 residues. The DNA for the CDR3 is TGTGCCAGCAGCTTACTCCCTCTGGGACTAGCCACCTACAATGAGCAGTTCTTC. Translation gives CASSLLPLGLATYNEQFF.

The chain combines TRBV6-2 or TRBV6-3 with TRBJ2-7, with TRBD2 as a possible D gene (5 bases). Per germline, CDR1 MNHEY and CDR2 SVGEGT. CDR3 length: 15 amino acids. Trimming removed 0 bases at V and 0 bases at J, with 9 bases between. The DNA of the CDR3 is TGTGCCAGCAGTTACTCCCTAGCAGGCTCCTACGAGCAGTACTTC. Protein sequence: CASSYSLAGSYEQYF.

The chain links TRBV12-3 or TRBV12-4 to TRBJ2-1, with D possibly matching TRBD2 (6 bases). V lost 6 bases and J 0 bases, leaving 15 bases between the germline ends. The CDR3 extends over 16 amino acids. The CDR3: CASRGVGTFSYNEQFF. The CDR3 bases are TGTGCCAGCAGAGGTGTCGGGACTTTCTCCTACAATGAGCAGTTCTTC.

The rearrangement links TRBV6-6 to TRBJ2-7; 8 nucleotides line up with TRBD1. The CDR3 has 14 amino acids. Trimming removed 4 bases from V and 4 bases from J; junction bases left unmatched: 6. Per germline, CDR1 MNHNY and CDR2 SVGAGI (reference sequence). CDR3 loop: CASSFGQGSYEQYF. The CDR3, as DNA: TGTGCCAGCAGTTTCGGACAGGGATCGTACGAGCAGTACTTC.

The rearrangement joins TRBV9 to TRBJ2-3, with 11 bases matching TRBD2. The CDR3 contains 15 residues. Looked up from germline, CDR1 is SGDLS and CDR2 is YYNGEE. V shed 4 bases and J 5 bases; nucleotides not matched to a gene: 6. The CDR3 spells CASSKLAGEGDTQYF. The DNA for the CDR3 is TGTGCCAGCAGCAAACTAGCGGGAGAGGGAGATACGCAGTATTTT.

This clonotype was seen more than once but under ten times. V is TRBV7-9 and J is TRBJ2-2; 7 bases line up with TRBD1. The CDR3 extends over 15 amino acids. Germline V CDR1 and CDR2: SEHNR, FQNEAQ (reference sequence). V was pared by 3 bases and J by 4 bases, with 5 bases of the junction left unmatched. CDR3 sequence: CASSFGRGITGELFF. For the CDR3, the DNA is TGTGCCAGCAGCTTCGGCAGGGGGATCACCGGGGAGCTGTTTTTT.

The CDR3 DNA follows: TGCAGCGTTGAAATCTGGGCCCGGGACTCTGGCTCCTACAATGAGCAGTTCTTC. Protein sequence: CSVEIWARDSGSYNEQFF. The genes are TRBV29-1 and TRBJ2-1, with a tentative D call TRBD2 (6 bases). This CDR3 has 18 amino acids. Germline V CDR1 and CDR2: SQVTM, ANQGSEA. V lost 2 bases and J 0 bases, leaving 20 bases between the germline ends.

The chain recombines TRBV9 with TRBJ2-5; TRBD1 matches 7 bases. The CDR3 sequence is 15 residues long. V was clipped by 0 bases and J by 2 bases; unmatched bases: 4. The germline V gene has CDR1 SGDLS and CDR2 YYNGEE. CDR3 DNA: TGTGCCAGCAGCGTAGGGGGGACAGAACAAGAGACCCAGTACTTC. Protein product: CASSVGGTEQETQYF.